The 10 T cell receptor beta chains below all came from one sample that was sequenced in a study of beta chain features in type 1 diabetes. The whole isolated RNA underwent reverse transcription, so sequencing captured expressed TCRB transcripts. Clones were sequenced by immunoSEQ multiplex PCR, and TCRdb holds only the in-frame ones, with some missing. The sample holds roughly 51,000 clones; 40% to 60% are singletons and the top ten take around 2.5%. The antigens for these receptors are not known. Study outcomes and limitations: In every one of the four CD4+ subsets, TCRB CDR3s were moderately but significantly shorter in Type 1 diabetes patients.

The sequenced sample consisted of Tregs from blood. Source of these receptors: a woman aged 40 to 49 with type 1 diabetes.

This clone was observed a few times. The chain links TRBV27 to TRBJ2-3; the D is unclear. Germline CDR1 and CDR2: MNHEY and SMNVEV (reference sequence). V dropped 0 bases and J dropped 3 bases, with 7 bases sitting between them. There are 14 residues in the CDR3. The CDR3 DNA is TGTGCCAGCAGTTTATCGTCCCCTACAGATACGCAGTATTTT. This codes for CASSLSSPTDTQYF.

The gene calls are TRBV19 and TRBJ1-5; 8 bases fit TRBD1. J was trimmed by 10 bases and V by 2 bases; bases with no gene match: 13. The CDR3 has 16 amino acids. Germline lookup yields CDR1 LNHDA and CDR2 SQIVND (reference sequence). This chain's CDR3 is CASSIRPTGANLPQHF. The CDR3 DNA follows: TGTGCCAGTAGTATACGCCCGACAGGGGCTAACCTACCCCAGCATTTT.

The V gene is TRBV10-3, the J gene TRBJ1-4; TRBD1 matches 8 bases. The CDR3 is made up of 15 amino acids. Trimming removed 7 bases from V and 6 bases from J; junction bases left unmatched: 10. The germline V gene has CDR1 ENHRY and CDR2 SYGVKD. CDR3 region: CAIMDPGTGHEKLFF. CDR3 DNA sequence: TGTGCCATCATGGATCCCGGGACAGGCCATGAAAAACTGTTTTTT.

This clone was found a few times. The chain links TRBV10-3 to TRBJ2-2; perhaps TRBD1 as D (6 bases). The CDR3 has 14 residues. Trimming pared 4 bases from V and 1 base from J, leaving 7 bases between. From germline, CDR1 is ENHRY and CDR2 SYGVKD. The CDR3 loop reads CAISARGNTGELFF. The CDR3 nucleotides are TGTGCCATCAGTGCCAGGGGGAACACCGGGGAGCTGTTTTTT.

The CDR3 loop reads CASSLRTGGGYGYTF. CDR3 DNA sequence: TGCGCCAGCAGCCTTAGGACAGGGGGGGGCTATGGCTACACCTTC. The chain recombines TRBV4-3 with TRBJ1-2; 10 positions agree with TRBD1. Germline V gene lookup returns CDR1 LGHNA and CDR2 YSLEER. This CDR3 comprises 15 residues. J lost 4 bases, V lost 4 bases, and 6 bases had no gene match.

This clone was picked up a small number of times. The chain employs TRBV15 and TRBJ2-7, with 9 bases that match TRBD2. After removal of 0 bases from V and 5 bases from J, the junction contained 5 bases not matched to a gene. Germline values: CDR1 LNHNV, CDR2 YYDKDF (reference sequence). The CDR3 has 15 residues. The CDR3 nucleotides read TGTGCCACCAGCAGAGATAGCGGGAGAGTCCACGAGCAGTACTTC. Its protein product is CATSRDSGRVHEQYF.

This chain connects TRBV6-5 to TRBJ2-2, with D unclear. V was pared by 6 bases and J by 0 bases, with 8 bases between. The germline V gene encodes CDR1 MNHEY and CDR2 SVGAGI. The CDR3 contains 14 residues. In DNA form, the CDR3 reads TGTGCCAGCAGCCAGTTCGCGAACACCGGGGAGCTGTTTTTT. This sequence encodes CASSQFANTGELFF.

This clone was seen a few times. The CDR3 protein is CASSLRPTDTQYF. The CDR3, as DNA: TGTGCCAGCAGCTTAAGGCCCACAGATACGCAGTATTTT. The chain has TRBV7-3 and TRBJ2-3; D remains ambiguous. Germline values: CDR1 SGHTA, CDR2 FQGTGA. Trimming took 1 base from V and 2 from J, leaving 4 bases between them. The CDR3 has 13 residues. Filled out from reference TRBV7-3 and TRBJ2-3, the complete variable domain reads GAGVSQTPSNKVTEKGKYVELRCDPISGHTALYWYRQSLGQGPEFLIYFQGTGAADDSGLPNDRFFAVRPEGSVSTLKIQRTERGDSAVYLCASSLRPTDTQYFGPGTRLTVL.

The V gene is TRBV7-3, the J gene TRBJ1-1; D ambiguous. CDR3 length: 14 residues. In germline, CDR1 is SGHTA, CDR2 FQGTGA. V lost 2 bases and J 2 bases, leaving 9 bases between the germline ends. The CDR3 sequence is CASSLLSVNTEAFF. CDR3 coding DNA: TGTGCCAGCAGCTTACTAAGTGTTAACACTGAAGCTTTCTTT.

The rearrangement links TRBV7-3 to TRBJ2-3, with 13 bases lining up with TRBD2. This CDR3 is 15 amino acids long. V lost 5 bases and J lost 3; bases outside the gene matches: 2. CDR1 is SGHTA, CDR2 FQGTGA, per germline. The CDR3, as DNA: TGTGCCAGCAGCCGGACTAGCGGGAGAACAGATACGCAGTATTTT. Its translation is CASSRTSGRTDTQYF.